This T cell receptor (beta chain) was sequenced during a study of Tregs in tolerant kidney transplant recipients (dated by TCRdb to the late 2010s). In terms of the full investigation: The transplants used related donors along with nonmyeloablative bone marrow transplantation, and in the human trials mixed chimerism was transient. TCRbeta sequencing was used in the study to identify donor-specific regulatory T cells before combined kidney and bone marrow transplantation, and the identified cells were then tracked after transplant.

Trimming at the junction amounts to 4 bases on V and 4 bases on J, and the germline ends lie 17 bases apart. The CDR3 covers 16 residues, taking in both the cysteine and the phenylalanine. The kept DNA is CDR3 alone, 48 bases in frame from the first base. From the germline V gene, CDR1 is SGDLS and CDR2 is YYNGEE. General findings and caveats noted by the study authors: Because the PCR primers were changed over time for some patients, nucleotide-level comparison could not be performed across the samples from those patients. Donor-specific Treg expansion was found to exceed global Treg expansion in tolerant patients, suggesting antigen-driven rather than nonspecific expansion. Although technical replication error seemed to be minimal, the question of biological reproducibility was not addressed directly. The most biologically relevant and donor-specific TCRbeta repertoire appeared to be identified by expanding Tregs with activated donor B cells. Because only a small number of patients were included, the study had limitations, and the results will need to be validated in larger populations as well as under other immunosuppression protocols.

Comment on this clone: The antigen this receptor binds is unknown. No quality values exist for individual bases; no much larger clone is one base distant.

For TCRbeta CDR3 sequencing, genomic DNA from the sorted cells was extracted using the QIAGEN DNeasy Blood and Tissue Kit. High-throughput TCRbeta CDR3 sequencing was carried out commercially through immunoSEQ, with PCR amplification with bias correction and internal controls included. In the original analysis: Unique productive TCRbeta sequences were defined by CDR3 nucleotide sequence where primers matched, and otherwise by CDR3 amino acid sequence together with Vbeta and Jbeta genes. As a correction for sorting error, sequences shared between sorted populations at a frequency ratio of 2:1 or less were discarded, and the remaining shared sequences were assigned to the higher population. A sequence counted as donor-reactive if, in CFSE-low cells, the sequence had a frequency of at least 0.01% and was expanded at least 5-fold compared with unstimulated cells. Jensen-Shannon divergence, calculated on the top 100 TCRbeta sequences ranked by frequency, was used to quantify repertoire divergence. For samples with multiple sequencing runs, sorting error was corrected separately for each run before the runs were pooled. TCRdb stores this immuneACCESS table with in-frame sequences only. Part of the clones is absent; in the studies checked, under half of the shortfall reflects unresolved V genes, and no reason is known for the rest. V, J and clone size are those of that table, while D and trimming were read from the DNA. The table for this sample lists about 66,000 clones; roughly 92% of them were counted only once. Clones ranked in the top ten supply around 9.9% of the sample.

The sample's time point, from its label and the paper: blood sample drawn before combined kidney and bone marrow transplant. Unstimulated Tregs (CD4+CD25+CD127-), CD4+ non-Tregs (CD4+CD25-), CD4 and CD8 cells were FACS-sorted from thawed PBMCs. The patients were a handful of recipients of combined kidney and bone marrow transplants from the ITN036ST trial, and samples were available only for these trial subjects. Healthy control blood was processed by Ficoll density gradient to PBMCs and cryopreserved; patient PBMCs were collected before and after transplant. The clonotype was recovered from a human donor who received a combined kidney and bone marrow transplant. The sample consisted of CD8+ T cells from blood, taken before the transplant. The sequence is built from TRBV9 and TRBJ1-4; TRBD1 might be the D gene, on 5 matching bases. The CDR3 sequence is CASSRTLDTINEKLFF. The DNA sequence is as follows: TGTGCCAGCAGCCGCACTTTGGACACGATTAATGAAAAACTGTTTTTT.